This T cell receptor (beta chain) was retrieved from a study of cytomegalovirus exposure and HLA in healthy donors. Study-wide context: T cells numbering 150 million to 200 million yielded 117 million unique TCR beta sequences in an earlier analysis. Notes on the study in general: A later analysis by the authors found several of the most significant clusters apparently linked to common viral pathogens. It was reportedly the case that the classifier diagnosed cytomegalovirus status with high specificity and sensitivity. Later, TCR association rates were found to vary by HLA locus, highest for DRB1 and lowest for HLA-C.

The CDR3 length is 17 residues. Looked up from germline, CDR1 is LGHNA and CDR2 is YSLEER. Trimming removed 1 base from V and 3 bases from J, with 18 bases in between. This clone was seen a handful of times. Its target is unknown. It was with 60 Vbeta and 13 Jbeta primers that the PCR ran. TCRdb's table, derived via immunoSEQ multiplex PCR, lists solely in-frame clones and lacks some. The sample lists 85,000 to 130,000 clones, about 75% occurring once. The clonotype originates from a woman aged 18-29 years in good health and CMV-seropositive. Input material: PBMCs. This chain connects TRBV4-3 to TRBJ1-2, with a tentative D call TRBD1 (6 bases). CDR3 sequence reads: CASSQARKTRTDYGYTF. DNA for the CDR3: TGCGCCAGCAGCCAAGCTAGGAAGACCAGGACAGACTATGGCTACACCTTC.